Below, one TCR beta chain is given with its context. The data derive from a study of blood T cell repertoires in COVID-19. Using immunoSEQ multiplex PCR, the repertoire was profiled, and TCRdb retains in-frame clones only, with some absent. Of around 200,000 clones in the sample, approximately 85% were seen once. Assignment of participants to cohorts was predicated upon participant-reported clinical history. In germline, CDR1 is LNHDA, CDR2 SQIVND (reference sequence). V gave up 9 bases and J gave up 2 bases; unmatched junction bases: 7. This CDR3 comprises 16 residues. This chain connects TRBV19 to TRBJ2-3, with TRBD2 identical over 14 bases. The clonotype comes from a man in his forties who had recovered from COVID-19. Material: PBMCs or T cells enriched from blood (not recorded which). This chain's CDR3 is CASTGTSGRHTDTQYF. The CDR3, as DNA: TGTGCCAGCACAGGGACTAGCGGGAGACACACAGATACGCAGTATTTT.